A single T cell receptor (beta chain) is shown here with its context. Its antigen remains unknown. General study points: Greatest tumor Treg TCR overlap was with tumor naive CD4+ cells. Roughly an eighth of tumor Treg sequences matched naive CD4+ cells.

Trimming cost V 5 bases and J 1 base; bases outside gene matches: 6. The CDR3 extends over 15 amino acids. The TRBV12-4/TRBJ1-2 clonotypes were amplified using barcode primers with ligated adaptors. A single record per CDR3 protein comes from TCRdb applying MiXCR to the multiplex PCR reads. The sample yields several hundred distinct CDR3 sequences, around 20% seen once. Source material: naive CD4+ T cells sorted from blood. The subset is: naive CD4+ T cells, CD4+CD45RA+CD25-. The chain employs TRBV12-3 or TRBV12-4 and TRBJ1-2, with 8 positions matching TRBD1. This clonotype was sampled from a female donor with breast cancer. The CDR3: CASSPGTGVNYGYTF. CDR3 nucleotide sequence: TGTGCCAGCAGTCCCGGGACAGGAGTTAACTATGGCTACACCTTC.